A single sample gave rise to the 23 T cell receptor beta chains below, sequenced in a study of cytomegalovirus exposure and HLA in healthy donors. PCR primers comprised 60 Vbeta and 13 Jbeta primers. Produced via immunoSEQ multiplex PCR; TCRdb's table is partial and in-frame only. The sample has over 150,000 clones, around 88% seen once. What was sequenced was PBMCs. These receptors originate from a woman in her 30s in good health and CMV-seronegative.

This chain links TRBV7-9 with TRBJ2-5; the match to TRBD2 covers 8 bases. With V trimmed by 3 bases and J by 1 base, 4 bases remained unmatched. The CDR3 contains 15 residues. CDR1 and CDR2 (germline): SEHNR, FQNEAQ (reference sequence). CDR3 nucleotides: TGTGCCAGCAGCTTGGCGGGGGGACGCCAAGAGACCCAGTACTTC. Its translation: CASSLAGGRQETQYF.

V gene TRBV9 combines with J gene TRBJ2-5, with 7 positions matching TRBD2. Germline CDR1 reads SGDLS; CDR2 reads YYNGEE. This CDR3 comprises 15 residues. V lost 0 bases and J lost 4; bases outside the gene matches: 6. CDR3 region: CASSVVPGGSETQYF. The CDR3 nucleotides read TGTGCCAGCAGCGTAGTACCGGGAGGCTCAGAGACCCAGTACTTC. The variable domain in full, completed from reference TRBV9 and TRBJ2-5, reads DSGVTQTPKHLITATGQRVTLRCSPRSGDLSVYWYQQSLDQGLQFLIQYYNGEERAKGNILERFSAQQFPDLHSELNLSSLELGDSALYFCASSVVPGGSETQYFGPGTRLLVL.

This chain connects TRBV7-8 to TRBJ1-3; TRBD1 matches at 7 bases. CDR3 length: 14 residues. After removal of 5 bases from V and 6 bases from J, the junction contained 7 bases not matched to a gene. Germline V gene sequence: CDR1 SGHVS, CDR2 FQNEAQ. CDR3 sequence reads: CASSPQGTSNTIYF. CDR3 bases: TGTGCCAGCAGCCCACAGGGGACGTCAAACACCATATATTTT.

This clone showed up just a few times. The gene calls are TRBV6-1 and TRBJ1-5, with D perhaps matching TRBD1 (6 bases). The CDR3 is 15 residues long. V shed 6 bases and J shed 0 bases, with 12 bases lying between them. Germline CDR1 reads MNHNS; CDR2 reads SASEGT. The CDR3: CASRTLTGSNQPQHF. CDR3 coding DNA: TGTGCCAGCAGGACCCTGACAGGTAGCAATCAGCCCCAGCATTTT.

The chain links TRBV4-1 to TRBJ2-1, with TRBD2 matching over 7 bases. V lost 4 bases to trimming and J lost 2 bases; unmatched junction nucleotides: 11. This CDR3 has 17 residues. Germline V gene data show CDR1 as MGHRA and CDR2 as YSYEKL. This CDR3 is CASSPPPGRPPYNEQFF. Written as DNA, the CDR3 is TGCGCCAGCAGCCCCCCGCCCGGGAGGCCCCCCTACAATGAGCAGTTCTTC.

The chain recombines TRBV9 with TRBJ1-6; 7 bases line up with TRBD1. J lost 7 bases, V lost 2 bases, and 9 bases had no gene match. The germline CDR1 and CDR2 sequences are SGDLS and YYNGEE. The CDR3 is 16 amino acids. The CDR3 coding sequence is TGTGCCAGCAGCGTCCGGTCTGGGACAGAGAATTCACCCCTCCACTTT. Its protein is CASSVRSGTENSPLHF.

CDR3 nucleotides: TGTGCCAGCAGTTGGGGGGATCCTACGGGGACTGAAGCTTTCTTT. As protein: CASSWGDPTGTEAFF. This chain joins TRBV27 and TRBJ1-1; TRBD1 is a possible D gene (5 bases). The CDR3 is 15 residues long. Trimming took off 4 bases at V and 5 bases at J, with 17 bases between the two ends. Germline V lookup: CDR1 MNHEY, CDR2 SMNVEV (reference sequence).

The chain carries TRBV5-8 and TRBJ1-5; D is possibly TRBD1 (5 bases). V gave up 0 bases and J gave up 2 bases, with 9 bases separating them. The CDR3 spans 15 residues. Germline loops: CDR1 SGHTS, CDR2 YDEGEE. The CDR3 DNA is TGTGCCAGCAGCTTGGCGGGGGATCGCAATCAGCCCCAGCATTTT. It specifies CASSLAGDRNQPQHF.

The gene calls are TRBV7-2 and TRBJ2-2; 9 positions match TRBD2. V lost 7 bases to trimming and J lost 5 bases; unmatched junction nucleotides: 8. Germline V CDR1 and CDR2: SGHTA, FQGNSA. The CDR3 contains 15 residues. CDR3 DNA sequence: TGTGCCAGCACCCTCCCAGCGGGGGGTACCGGGGAGCTGTTTTTT. Translating it yields CASTLPAGGTGELFF.

A single count supports this clone. V and J are TRBV19 and TRBJ2-3, with 11 positions matching TRBD2. V lost 5 bases to trimming and J lost 6 bases; unmatched junction nucleotides: 10. The CDR3 runs to 16 residues. CDR1 is LNHDA, CDR2 SQIVND, per germline (reference sequence). CDR3 protein: CASSVPGLAEGDTQYF. The CDR3 DNA follows: TGTGCCAGTAGTGTCCCGGGACTAGCGGAGGGGGATACGCAGTATTTT.

This chain connects TRBV5-1 to TRBJ2-1, with D possibly matching TRBD1 (6 bases). Germline assignment: CDR1 SGHRS and CDR2 YFSETQ. This CDR3 is built from 13 residues. Trimming took off 4 bases at V and 7 bases at J, with 12 bases between the two ends. The CDR3 nucleotides read TGCGCCAGCAGCCCGGACAGAGTGAATGAGCAGTTCTTC. Amino acid sequence: CASSPDRVNEQFF.

This chain uses TRBV7-9 with TRBJ2-5, with TRBD1 matching 11 bases. CDR3 length: 17 amino acids. Losses at the gene ends were 2 bases for V and 5 bases for J; bases not matched to a gene: 10. Germline assignment: CDR1 SEHNR and CDR2 FQNEAQ (reference sequence). CDR3 DNA sequence: TGTGCCAGCAGCTTACCCGGGACAGGGGGTATCACGGAGACCCAGTACTTC. It codes for CASSLPGTGGITETQYF.

V gene TRBV23-1 combines with J gene TRBJ1-2, with TRBD1 matching 7 bases. TRBV23-1 belongs to the ORF category, with a function that is uncertain. The CDR3 extends over 16 amino acids. V dropped 7 bases and J dropped 5; count of bases not matched to a gene: 16. DNA for the CDR3: TGCGCCAGCACTAGCCCAGGGGGGCAGGGGAAGTATGGCTACACCTTC. Encoded protein: CASTSPGGQGKYGYTF.

The chain uses TRBV29-1 and TRBJ2-7; D perhaps matches TRBD2 (6 bases). The CDR3 runs 13 residues. V was trimmed by 4 bases and J by 1 base, leaving 11 bases between them. CDR1 SQVTM and CDR2 ANQGSEA come from the germline V gene. This CDR3 reads CSVVGTSSYEQYF. CDR3 DNA sequence: TGCAGCGTTGTGGGGACTTCTTCCTACGAGCAGTACTTC.

The chain carries TRBV5-4 and TRBJ1-1; D remains unclear. V was clipped by 0 bases and J by 1 base, with 16 bases between them. CDR3 length equals 17 residues. The V gene's germline CDR1 is SGHNT and CDR2 YYREEE (reference sequence). Written as DNA, the CDR3 is TGTGCCAGCAGCTTGGGCGGCCGAAACCTAAAGAACACTGAAGCTTTCTTT. It codes for CASSLGGRNLKNTEAFF.

With respect to this clone: The junction does not match germline at one end; this may be a read error. The rearrangement joins TRBV19 to TRBJ2-7, with TRBD1 as a possible D gene (6 bases). This CDR3 has 13 residues. Germline V CDR1 and CDR2: LNHDA, SQIVND (reference sequence). DNA for the CDR3: TGTGCCAGTAGTACCCCTCCGGGACACGGCTTTTGCTTC. Translation gives CASSTPPGHGFCF.

The chain employs TRBV4-1 and TRBJ2-3; TRBD1 might be the D (6 bases). The CDR3 has 16 residues. Trimming left V 0 bases short and J 1 base short, with 11 bases between. Germline-derived CDR1 and CDR2 are MGHRA and YSYEKL. The CDR3, as DNA: TGCGCCAGCAGCCAAGAACCAGGGGCCGGCACAGATACGCAGTATTTT. This gives the protein CASSQEPGAGTDTQYF.

Only one count was recorded for this clone. This sample includes further DNA sequences coding for the same CDR3. This chain connects TRBV18 to TRBJ2-5; TRBD2 might be the D (6 bases). Looked up from germline, CDR1 is KGHSH and CDR2 is LQKENI. The V end was cut by 6 bases, the J end by 1 base, with 9 bases between. The CDR3 has 13 amino acids. Here the CDR3 reads CASSRGLQETQYF. CDR3 nucleotides: TGTGCCAGCTCGCGGGGTCTCCAAGAGACCCAGTACTTC. Full variable domain (remainder filled in from reference TRBV18 and TRBJ2-5): NAGVMQNPRHLVRRRGQEARLRCSPMKGHSHVYWYRQLPEEGLKFMVYLQKENIIDESGMPKERFSAEFPKEGPSILRIQQVVRGDSAAYFCASSRGLQETQYFGPGTRLLVL.

This clone occurred a few times. The chain joins TRBV19 to TRBJ1-1, with D possibly being TRBD1 (6 bases). CDR1 LNHDA and CDR2 SQIVND come from the germline V gene (reference sequence). This CDR3 has 15 residues. Trimming shortened V by 3 bases and J by 4 bases, and 15 bases separated the two germline ends. CDR3 in DNA: TGTGCCAGTAGTATCCCTACAGGGCTTCGCACTGAAGCTTTCTTT. Its protein product is CASSIPTGLRTEAFF.

The chain recombines TRBV7-9 with TRBJ1-1; D is ambiguous. Trimming took 0 bases from V and 0 from J, leaving 8 bases between them. This CDR3 has 15 amino acids. CDR1 and CDR2 (germline): SEHNR, FQNEAQ (reference sequence). CDR3 in amino acids: CASSLAGSVNTEAFF. The CDR3 nucleotides are TGTGCCAGCAGCTTAGCCGGGTCGGTGAACACTGAAGCTTTCTTT.

This chain links TRBV6-8 with TRBJ2-1; TRBD2 aligns across 11 bases. The V and J ends lost 5 bases and 7 bases, in that order; junction bases with no gene match: 10. Germline CDR1 reads MNHGY; CDR2 reads SAAAGT. The length of the CDR3 is 16 residues. Written as DNA, the CDR3 is TGTGCCAGCAGTCGATTGACTAGCGGGGTTGTTAATGAGCAGTTCTTC. It codes for CASSRLTSGVVNEQFF.

This clone was detected only once. This same CDR3 is encoded by further DNA sequences in the sample. The rearrangement uses TRBV5-1 and TRBJ2-1, with D perhaps TRBD2 (7 bases). This CDR3 spans 14 amino acids. Germline V lookup: CDR1 SGHRS, CDR2 YFSETQ. Trimming shortened V by 1 base and J by 7 bases, and 12 bases separated the two germline ends. CDR3 bases: TGCGCCAGCAGCTTGACGGCGGGGGCTAATGAGCAGTTCTTC. Its translation: CASSLTAGANEQFF.

V usage is TRBV7-8 and J usage is TRBJ2-1, with 7 bases aligning to TRBD2. The CDR3 consists of 15 residues. The J segment lost 8 bases and the V segment lost 2 bases, leaving 9 bases of the junction unmatched. Per the germline V gene, CDR1 is SGHVS and CDR2 is FQNEAQ. The CDR3 here is CASSLNLLALDEQFF. The DNA for the CDR3 is TGTGCCAGCAGCTTAAATTTACTAGCGCTCGATGAGCAGTTCTTC.